The clone carrying this TCR beta chain has ten or more counts. Its antigen is still unknown. The sample comes from a study of CD8 T cells in ankylosing spondylitis. Findings of the study overall: In ankylosing spondylitis blood, a motif of about 8 highly homologous TCR beta variants appeared characteristic. The clones that were linked to disease were reported to be significantly enriched in matched synovial fluid samples from ankylosing spondylitis patients.

A quantitative 5'-RACE method, one with molecular barcodes, was used to make TCR beta libraries. MiXCR, applied by TCRdb to the 5' RACE reads, yields one record per CDR3 protein. Among more than 6,500 distinct CDR3 sequences listed, around 8.7% were seen once. The ends lost 3 bases at V and 7 bases at J; junction bases unmatched: 3. The CDR3 covers 12 residues. Germline V gene data show CDR1 as SGDLS and CDR2 as YYNGEE. Material: blood, either unsorted or a sorted T cell fraction (not recorded which). This sequence was found in a male donor with ankylosing spondylitis or in good health (not recorded which). J is TRBJ1-2 and V is TRBV9, with 7 nucleotides matching TRBD1. The CDR3: CASSGDRVGYTF. CDR3 in DNA: TGTGCCAGCAGCGGAGACAGGGTTGGCTACACCTTC.